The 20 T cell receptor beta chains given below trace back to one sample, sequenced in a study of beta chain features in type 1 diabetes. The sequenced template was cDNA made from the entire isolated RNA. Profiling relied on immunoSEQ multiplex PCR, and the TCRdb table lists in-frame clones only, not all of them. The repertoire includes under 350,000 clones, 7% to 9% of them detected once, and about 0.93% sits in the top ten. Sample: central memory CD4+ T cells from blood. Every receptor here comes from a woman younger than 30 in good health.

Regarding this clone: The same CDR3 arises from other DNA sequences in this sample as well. CDR3 DNA: TGTGCCAGCAGTTTAGGTGGCTATGGCTACACCTTC. Encoded protein: CASSLGGYGYTF. The rearrangement joins TRBV28 to TRBJ1-2; D is uncertain. This CDR3 comprises 12 residues. The V and J ends lost 2 bases and 4 bases respectively, with 5 bases between them. CDR1 and CDR2 (germline): MDHEN, SYDVKM.

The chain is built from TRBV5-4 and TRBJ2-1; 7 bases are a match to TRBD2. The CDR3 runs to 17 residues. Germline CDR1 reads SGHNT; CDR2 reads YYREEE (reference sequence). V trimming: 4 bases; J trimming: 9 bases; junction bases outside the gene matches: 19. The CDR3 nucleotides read TGTGCCAGCAGCAGCAGAGGGAGGGCGGCGGGAGTGGGTGAGCAGTTCTTC. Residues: CASSSRGRAAGVGEQFF.

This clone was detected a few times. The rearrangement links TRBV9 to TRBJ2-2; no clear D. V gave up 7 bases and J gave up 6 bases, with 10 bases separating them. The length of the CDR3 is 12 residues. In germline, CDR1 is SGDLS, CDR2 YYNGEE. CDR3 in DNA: TGTGCCAGCGCATTCGAGGCCGGGGAGCTGTTTTTT. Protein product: CASAFEAGELFF.

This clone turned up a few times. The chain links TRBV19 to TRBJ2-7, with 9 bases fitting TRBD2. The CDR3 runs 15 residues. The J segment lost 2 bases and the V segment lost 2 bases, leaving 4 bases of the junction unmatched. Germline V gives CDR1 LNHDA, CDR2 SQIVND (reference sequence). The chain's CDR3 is CASSIKASGAYEQYF. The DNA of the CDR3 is TGTGCCAGTAGTATAAAGGCTAGCGGGGCCTACGAGCAGTACTTC. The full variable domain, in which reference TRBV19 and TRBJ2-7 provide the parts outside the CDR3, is DGGITQSPKYLFRKEGQNVTLSCEQNLNHDAMYWYRQDPGQGLRLIYYSQIVNDFQKGDIAEGYSVSREKKESFPLTVTSAQKNPTAFYLCASSIKASGAYEQYFGPGTRLTVT.

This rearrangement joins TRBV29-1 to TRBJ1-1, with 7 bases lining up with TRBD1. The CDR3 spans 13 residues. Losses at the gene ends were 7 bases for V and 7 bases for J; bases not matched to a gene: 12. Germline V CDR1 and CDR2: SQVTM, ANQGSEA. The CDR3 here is CSAGIGGSGEAFF. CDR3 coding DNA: TGCAGCGCGGGGATAGGGGGCTCGGGTGAAGCTTTCTTT.

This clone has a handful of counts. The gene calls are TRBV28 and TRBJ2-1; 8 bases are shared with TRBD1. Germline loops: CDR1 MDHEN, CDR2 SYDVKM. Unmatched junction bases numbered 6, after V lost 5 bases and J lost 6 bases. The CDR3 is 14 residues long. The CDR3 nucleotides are TGTGCCAGCAGTAAGATCAGGGGGCTCAATGAGCAGTTCTTC. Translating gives CASSKIRGLNEQFF. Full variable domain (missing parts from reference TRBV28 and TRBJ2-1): DVKVTQSSRYLVKRTGEKVFLECVQDMDHENMFWYRQDPGLGLRLIYFSYDVKMKEKGDIPEGYSVSREKKERFSLILESASTNQTSMYLCASSKIRGLNEQFFGPGTRLTVL.

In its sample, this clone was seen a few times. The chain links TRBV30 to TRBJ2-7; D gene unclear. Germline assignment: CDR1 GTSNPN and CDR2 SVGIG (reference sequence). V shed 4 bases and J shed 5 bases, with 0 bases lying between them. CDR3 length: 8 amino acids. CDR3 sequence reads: CAWNEQYF. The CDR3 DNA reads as TGTGCCTGGAACGAGCAGTACTTC.

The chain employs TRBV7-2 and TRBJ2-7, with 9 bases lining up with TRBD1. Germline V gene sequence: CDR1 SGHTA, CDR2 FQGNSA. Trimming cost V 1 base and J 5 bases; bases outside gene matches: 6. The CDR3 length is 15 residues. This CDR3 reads CASSLGGQGWNEQYF. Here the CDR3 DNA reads TGTGCCAGCAGCTTAGGGGGACAGGGTTGGAACGAGCAGTACTTC.

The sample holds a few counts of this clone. CDR3 region: CASTRYAATSGANVLTF. For the CDR3, the DNA is TGTGCCAGTACCCGGTATGCCGCGACCTCTGGGGCCAACGTCCTGACTTTC. The chain joins TRBV19 to TRBJ2-6; no reliable D call. Trimming shortened V by 7 bases and J by 0 bases, and 16 bases separated the two germline ends. This CDR3 spans 17 amino acids. Germline V CDR1 and CDR2: LNHDA, SQIVND (reference sequence). Variable domain in full (rest from reference TRBV19 and TRBJ2-6): DGGITQSPKYLFRKEGQNVTLSCEQNLNHDAMYWYRQDPGQGLRLIYYSQIVNDFQKGDIAEGYSVSREKKESFPLTVTSAQKNPTAFYLCASTRYAATSGANVLTFGAGSRLTVL.

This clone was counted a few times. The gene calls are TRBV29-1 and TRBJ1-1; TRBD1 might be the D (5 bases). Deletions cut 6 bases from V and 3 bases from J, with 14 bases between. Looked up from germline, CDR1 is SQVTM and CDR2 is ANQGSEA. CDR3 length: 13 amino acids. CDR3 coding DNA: TGCAGCGTCGGGAGAGGGGCGGACACTGAAGCTTTCTTT. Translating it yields CSVGRGADTEAFF.

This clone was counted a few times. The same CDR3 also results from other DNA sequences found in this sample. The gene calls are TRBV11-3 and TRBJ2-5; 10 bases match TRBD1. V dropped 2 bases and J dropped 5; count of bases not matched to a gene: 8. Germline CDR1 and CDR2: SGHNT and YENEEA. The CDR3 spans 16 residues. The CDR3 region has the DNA TGTGCCAGCAGCTTAAGGGCTCTGGACAGGGGGGAGACCCAGTACTTC. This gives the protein CASSLRALDRGETQYF.

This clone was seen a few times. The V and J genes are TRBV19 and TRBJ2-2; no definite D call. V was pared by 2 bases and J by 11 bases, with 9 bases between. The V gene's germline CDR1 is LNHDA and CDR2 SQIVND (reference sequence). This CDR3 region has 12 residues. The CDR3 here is CASSISRGELFF. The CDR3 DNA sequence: TGTGCCAGTAGTATATCTCGAGGAGAGCTGTTTTTT.

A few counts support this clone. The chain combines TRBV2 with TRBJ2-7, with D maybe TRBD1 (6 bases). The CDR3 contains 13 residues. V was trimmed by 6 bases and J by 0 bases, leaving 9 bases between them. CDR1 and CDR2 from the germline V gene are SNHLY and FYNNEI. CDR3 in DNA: TGTGCCAGCAGCCGGGACAACTCCTACGAGCAGTACTTC. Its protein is CASSRDNSYEQYF.

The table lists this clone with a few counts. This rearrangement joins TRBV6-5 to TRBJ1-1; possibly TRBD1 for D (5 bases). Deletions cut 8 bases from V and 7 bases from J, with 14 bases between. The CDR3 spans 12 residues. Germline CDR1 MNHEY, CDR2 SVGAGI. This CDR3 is CASSRPGLEAFF. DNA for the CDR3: TGTGCCAGCTCGAGACCGGGACTTGAAGCTTTCTTT.

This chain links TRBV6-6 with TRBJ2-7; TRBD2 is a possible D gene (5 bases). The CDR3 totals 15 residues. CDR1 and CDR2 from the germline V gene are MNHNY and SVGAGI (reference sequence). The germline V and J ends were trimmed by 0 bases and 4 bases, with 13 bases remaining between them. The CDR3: CASSYSGRGNYEQYV. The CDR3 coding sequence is TGTGCCAGCAGTTACTCAGGCAGAGGGAATTACGAGCAGTACGTC.

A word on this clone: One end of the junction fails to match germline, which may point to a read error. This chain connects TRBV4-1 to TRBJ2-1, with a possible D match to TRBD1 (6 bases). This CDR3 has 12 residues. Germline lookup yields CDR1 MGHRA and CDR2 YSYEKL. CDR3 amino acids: CATGYRHNEQFF. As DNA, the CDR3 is TGTGCCACAGGGTACCGTCACAATGAGCAGTTCTTC.

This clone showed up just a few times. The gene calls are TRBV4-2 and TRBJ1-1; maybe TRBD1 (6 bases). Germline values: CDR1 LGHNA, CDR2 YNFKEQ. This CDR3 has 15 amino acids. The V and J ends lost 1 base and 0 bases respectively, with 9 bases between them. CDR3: CASSQARTVNTEAFF. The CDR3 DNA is TGTGCCAGCAGCCAAGCCCGGACAGTGAACACTGAAGCTTTCTTT.

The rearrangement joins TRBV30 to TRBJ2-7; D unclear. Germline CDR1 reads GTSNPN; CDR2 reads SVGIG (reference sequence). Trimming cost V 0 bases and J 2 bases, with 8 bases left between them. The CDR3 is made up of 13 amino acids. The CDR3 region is CAWSVEATYEQYF. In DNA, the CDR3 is TGTGCCTGGAGTGTCGAGGCCACCTACGAGCAGTACTTC.

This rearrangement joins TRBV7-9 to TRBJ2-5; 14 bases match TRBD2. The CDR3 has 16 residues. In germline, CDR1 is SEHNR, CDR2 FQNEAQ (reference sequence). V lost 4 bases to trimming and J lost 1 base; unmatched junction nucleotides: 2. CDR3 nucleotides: TGTGCCAGCAGCTCAGGACTAGCGGGGGGCCAAGAGACCCAGTACTTC. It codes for CASSSGLAGGQETQYF. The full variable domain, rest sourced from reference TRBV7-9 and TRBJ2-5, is DTGVSQNPRHKITKRGQNVTFRCDPISEHNRLYWYRQTLGQGPEFLTYFQNEAQLEKSRLLSDRFSAERPKGSFSTLEIQRTEQGDSAMYLCASSSGLAGGQETQYFGPGTRLLVL.

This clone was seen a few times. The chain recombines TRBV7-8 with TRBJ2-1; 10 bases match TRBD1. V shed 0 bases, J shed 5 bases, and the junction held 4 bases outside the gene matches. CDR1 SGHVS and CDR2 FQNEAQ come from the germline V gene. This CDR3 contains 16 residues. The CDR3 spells CASSLAGTGEHNEQFF. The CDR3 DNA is TGTGCCAGCAGCTTAGCCGGGACAGGGGAGCACAATGAGCAGTTCTTC.